This note documents a single T cell receptor beta chain sequence. The antigen is unknown. The junction does not match germline at one end; this may be a read error. This sample was taken from a study of blood T cells in healthy people across ages. Study results and caveats: Among T cells, TCR beta diversity per million cells dropped roughly linearly as age rose. Naive CD4+ cell counts and diversity both ran higher in long-lived than in aged donors.

A second PCR, run for roughly 6 to 11 cycles, used a sample-barcoded 5' primer plus a J-beta primer mix. A single record per CDR3 protein comes from TCRdb applying MiXCR to the 5' RACE reads. In the table there are some 1,800,000 distinct CDR3 sequences, about two fifths of which are singletons. Collection of around 10 milliliters of peripheral blood was performed for each donor. Isolated PBMCs totaled at least 7 million in each sample. CDR3 size: 17 residues. Germline V CDR1 and CDR2: DFQATT, SNEGSKA (reference sequence). The receptor was isolated from a human donor in good health. The sample taken for sequencing was blood. This chain links TRBV20-1 with TRBJ2-3; TRBD2 matches at 9 bases. In DNA form, the CDR3 reads TGCAGTGCTGGAGATCCTCCTAGCGGGGCGGGCACAGATACGCAGTATTTT. It yields the protein CSAGDPPSGAGTDTQYF.